This T cell receptor beta chain was found in a study of CD8 T cells in ankylosing spondylitis. About this clonotype itself: What it binds is not known.

Trimming took 6 bases from V and 2 from J, leaving 10 bases between them. CDR3 length equals 13 residues. Regarding the study as a whole: Blood of patients with ankylosing spondylitis appeared to be characterized by a TCR beta motif of several highly homologous variants.

Using quantitative 5'-RACE with molecular barcodes, the authors made TCR beta libraries. TCRdb processed the 5' RACE reads anew with MiXCR; each CDR3 protein has one entry. The data contain over 400,000 distinct CDR3 sequences, roughly 25% of them singletons. The source of this sequence is a male donor with ankylosing spondylitis. Sequenced material: blood, either unsorted or a sorted T cell fraction (not recorded which). The J gene is TRBJ1-2, the V gene TRBV12-3 or TRBV12-4, with D possibly being TRBD1 (5 bases). The DNA for the CDR3 is TGTGCCAGCAGCTTTGACAGAAACTATGGCTACACCTTC. It yields the protein CASSFDRNYGYTF.